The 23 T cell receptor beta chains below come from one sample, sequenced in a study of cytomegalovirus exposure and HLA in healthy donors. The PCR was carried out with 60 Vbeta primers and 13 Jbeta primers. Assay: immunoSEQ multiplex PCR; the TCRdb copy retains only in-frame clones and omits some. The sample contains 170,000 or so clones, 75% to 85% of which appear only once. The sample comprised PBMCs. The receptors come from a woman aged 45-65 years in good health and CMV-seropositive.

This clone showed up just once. The CDR3 protein is CAILQGNYGYTF. CDR3 DNA sequence: TGTGCCATACTACAGGGAAACTATGGCTACACCTTC. This chain joins TRBV10-3 and TRBJ1-2, with a weak D call TRBD1 (6 bases). Deletions cut 9 bases from V and 2 bases from J, with 10 bases between. The CDR3 extends over 12 amino acids. Per the germline V gene, CDR1 is ENHRY and CDR2 is SYGVKD.

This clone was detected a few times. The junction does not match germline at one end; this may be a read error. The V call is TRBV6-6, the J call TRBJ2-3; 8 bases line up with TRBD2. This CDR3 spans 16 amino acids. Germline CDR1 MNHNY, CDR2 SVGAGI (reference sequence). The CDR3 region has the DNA TGTGCCAGCAGTGACTCCAGCGGGGGAAGCACAGATACGCAGTATTTT. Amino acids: CASSDSSGGSTDTQYF.

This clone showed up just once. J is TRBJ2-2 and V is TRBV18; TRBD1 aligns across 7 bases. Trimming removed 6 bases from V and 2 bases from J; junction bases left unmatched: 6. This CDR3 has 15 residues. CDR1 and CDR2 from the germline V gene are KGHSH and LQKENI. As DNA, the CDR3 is TGTGCCAGCTCGCTGGGACAGACCAACACCGGGGAGCTGTTTTTT. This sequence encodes CASSLGQTNTGELFF.

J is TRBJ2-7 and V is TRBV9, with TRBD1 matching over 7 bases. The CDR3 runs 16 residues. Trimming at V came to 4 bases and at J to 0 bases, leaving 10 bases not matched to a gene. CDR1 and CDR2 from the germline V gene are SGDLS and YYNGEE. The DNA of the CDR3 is TGTGCCAGCAGCCCTCACCCACAGGGGTACTCCTACGAGCAGTACTTC. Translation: CASSPHPQGYSYEQYF.

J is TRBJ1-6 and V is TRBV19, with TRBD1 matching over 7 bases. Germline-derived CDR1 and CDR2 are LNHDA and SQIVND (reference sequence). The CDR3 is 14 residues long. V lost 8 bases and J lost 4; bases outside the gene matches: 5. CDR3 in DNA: TGTGCCAGTGGTACGGGACAGTATAATTCACCCCTCCACTTT. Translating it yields CASGTGQYNSPLHF.

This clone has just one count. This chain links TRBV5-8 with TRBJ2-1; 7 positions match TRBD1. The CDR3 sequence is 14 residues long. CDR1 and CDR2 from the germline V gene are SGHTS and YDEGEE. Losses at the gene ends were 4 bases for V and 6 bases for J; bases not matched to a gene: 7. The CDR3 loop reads CASSLRGGSNEQFF. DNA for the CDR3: TGTGCCAGCAGCCTGAGAGGGGGCAGCAATGAGCAGTTCTTC.

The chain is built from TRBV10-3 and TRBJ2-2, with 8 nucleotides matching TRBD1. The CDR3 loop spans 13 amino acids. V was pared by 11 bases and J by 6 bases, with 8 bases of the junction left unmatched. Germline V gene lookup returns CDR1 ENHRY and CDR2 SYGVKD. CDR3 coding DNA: TGTGCCGGAACGACAGGGGAAGCCGGGGAGCTGTTTTTT. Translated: CAGTTGEAGELFF.

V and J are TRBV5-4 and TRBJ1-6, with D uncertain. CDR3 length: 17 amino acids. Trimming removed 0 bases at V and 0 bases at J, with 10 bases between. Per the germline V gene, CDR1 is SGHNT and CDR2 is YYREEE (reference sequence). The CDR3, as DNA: TGTGCCAGCAGCTTGGGGGCAGGCAGCTCCTATAATTCACCCCTCCACTTT. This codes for CASSLGAGSSYNSPLHF.

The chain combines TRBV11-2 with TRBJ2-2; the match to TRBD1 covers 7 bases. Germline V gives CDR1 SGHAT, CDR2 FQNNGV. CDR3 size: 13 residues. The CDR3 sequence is CASWTGVTGELFF. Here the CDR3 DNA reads TGTGCTTCCTGGACAGGAGTCACCGGGGAGCTGTTTTTT.

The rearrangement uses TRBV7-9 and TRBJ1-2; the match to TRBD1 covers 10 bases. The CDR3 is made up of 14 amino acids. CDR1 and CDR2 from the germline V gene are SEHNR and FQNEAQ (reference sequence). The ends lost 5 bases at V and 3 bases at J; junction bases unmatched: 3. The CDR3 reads CASSRTGGDYGYTF. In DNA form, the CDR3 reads TGTGCCAGCAGCCGGACAGGGGGTGACTATGGCTACACCTTC.

CDR3 loop: CASSPTNRGSPLHF. In nucleotides, the CDR3 is TGCGCCAGCAGCCCTACGAATAGGGGTTCACCCCTCCACTTT. V usage is TRBV5-1 and J usage is TRBJ1-6, with D tentatively TRBD1 (5 bases). V gave up 4 bases and J gave up 9 bases, with 14 bases separating them. The CDR3 runs 14 residues. Germline lookup yields CDR1 SGHRS and CDR2 YFSETQ.

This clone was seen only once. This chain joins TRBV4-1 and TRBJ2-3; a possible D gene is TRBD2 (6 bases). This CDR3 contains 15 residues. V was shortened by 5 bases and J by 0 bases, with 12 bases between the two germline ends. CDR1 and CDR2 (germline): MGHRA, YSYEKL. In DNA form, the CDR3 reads TGCGCCAGCAGCGACCGGGGGTCTAGCACAGATACGCAGTATTTT. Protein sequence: CASSDRGSSTDTQYF.

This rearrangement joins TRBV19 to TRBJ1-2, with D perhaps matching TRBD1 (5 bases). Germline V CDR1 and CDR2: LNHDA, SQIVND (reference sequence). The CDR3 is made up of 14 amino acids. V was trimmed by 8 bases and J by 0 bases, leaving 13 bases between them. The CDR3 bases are TGTGCCAGTTCACCCGACAGCTCTAACTATGGCTACACCTTC. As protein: CASSPDSSNYGYTF.

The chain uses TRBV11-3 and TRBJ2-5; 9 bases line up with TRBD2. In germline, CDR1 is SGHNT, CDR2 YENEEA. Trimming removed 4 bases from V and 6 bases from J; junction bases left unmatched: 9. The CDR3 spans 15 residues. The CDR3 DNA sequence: TGTGCCAGCAGCTCGGCGGGGGGGAGTAGGCAGACCCAGTACTTC. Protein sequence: CASSSAGGSRQTQYF.

CDR3 sequence (DNA): TGTGCCAGCAGCGACAGGCCTGCTAACTATGGCTACACCTTC. It yields the protein CASSDRPANYGYTF. The chain carries TRBV7-8 and TRBJ1-2; D might be TRBD1 (6 bases). Trimming pared 5 bases from V and 0 bases from J, leaving 10 bases between. The CDR3 sequence is 14 residues long. Germline V gene data show CDR1 as SGHVS and CDR2 as FQNEAQ.

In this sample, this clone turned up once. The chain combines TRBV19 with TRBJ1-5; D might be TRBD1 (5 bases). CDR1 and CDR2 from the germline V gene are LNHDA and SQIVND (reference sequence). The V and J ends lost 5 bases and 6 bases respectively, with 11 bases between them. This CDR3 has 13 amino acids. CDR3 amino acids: CASSFRVAQPQHF. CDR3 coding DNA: TGTGCCAGTAGTTTCAGGGTGGCTCAGCCCCAGCATTTT.

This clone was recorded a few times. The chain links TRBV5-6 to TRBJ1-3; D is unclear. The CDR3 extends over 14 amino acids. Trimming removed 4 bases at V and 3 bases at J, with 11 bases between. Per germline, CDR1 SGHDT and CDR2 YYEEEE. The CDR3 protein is CASSPWTDGNTIYF. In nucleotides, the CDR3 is TGTGCCAGCAGCCCGTGGACTGATGGAAACACCATATATTTT.

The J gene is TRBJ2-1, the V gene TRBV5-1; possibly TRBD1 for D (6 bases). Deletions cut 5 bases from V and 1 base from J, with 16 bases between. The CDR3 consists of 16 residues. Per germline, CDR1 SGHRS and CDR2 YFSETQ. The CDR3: CASSISGVSSYNEQFF. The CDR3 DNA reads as TGCGCCAGCAGTATATCAGGGGTGAGTTCCTACAATGAGCAGTTCTTC.

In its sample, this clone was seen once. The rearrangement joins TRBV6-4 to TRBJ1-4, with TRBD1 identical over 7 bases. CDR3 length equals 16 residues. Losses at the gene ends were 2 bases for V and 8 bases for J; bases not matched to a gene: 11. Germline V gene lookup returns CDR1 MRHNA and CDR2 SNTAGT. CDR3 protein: CASSDPERQGREKLFF. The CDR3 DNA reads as TGTGCCAGCAGTGACCCCGAAAGACAGGGCCGCGAAAAACTGTTTTTT.

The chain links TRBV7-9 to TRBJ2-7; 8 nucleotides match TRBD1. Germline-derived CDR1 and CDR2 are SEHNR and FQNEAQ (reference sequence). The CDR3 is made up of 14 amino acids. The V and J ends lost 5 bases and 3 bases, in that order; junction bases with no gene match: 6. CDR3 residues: CASSAKTGDYEQYF. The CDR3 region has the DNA TGTGCCAGCAGCGCTAAGACAGGGGACTACGAGCAGTACTTC. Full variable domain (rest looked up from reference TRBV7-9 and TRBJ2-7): DTGVSQNPRHKITKRGQNVTFRCDPISEHNRLYWYRQTLGQGPEFLTYFQNEAQLEKSRLLSDRFSAERPKGSFSTLEIQRTEQGDSAMYLCASSAKTGDYEQYFGPGTRLTVT.

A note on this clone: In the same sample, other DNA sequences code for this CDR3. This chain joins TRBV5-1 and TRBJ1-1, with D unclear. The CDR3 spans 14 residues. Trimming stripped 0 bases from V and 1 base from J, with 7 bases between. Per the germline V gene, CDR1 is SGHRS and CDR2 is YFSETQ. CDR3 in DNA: TGCGCCAGCAGCTTGGGACATGCGAACACTGAAGCTTTCTTT. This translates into CASSLGHANTEAFF. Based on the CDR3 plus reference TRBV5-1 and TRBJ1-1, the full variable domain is KAGVTQTPRYLIKTRGQQVTLSCSPISGHRSVSWYQQTPGQGLQFLFEYFSETQRNKGNFPGRFSGRQFSNSRSEMNVSTLELGDSALYLCASSLGHANTEAFFGQGTRLTVV.

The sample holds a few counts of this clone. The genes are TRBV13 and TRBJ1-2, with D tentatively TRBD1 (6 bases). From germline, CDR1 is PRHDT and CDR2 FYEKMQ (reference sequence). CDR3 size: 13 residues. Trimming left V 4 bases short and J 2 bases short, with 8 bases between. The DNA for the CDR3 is TGTGCCAGCAGCTCTACAGGGAACTATGGCTACACCTTC. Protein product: CASSSTGNYGYTF.

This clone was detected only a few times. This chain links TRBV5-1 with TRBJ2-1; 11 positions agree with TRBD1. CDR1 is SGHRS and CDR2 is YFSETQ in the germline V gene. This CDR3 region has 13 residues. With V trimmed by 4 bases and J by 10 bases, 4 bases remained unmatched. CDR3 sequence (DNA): TGCGCCAGCAGCGGGGGACAGGGGGGCGAGCAGTTCTTC. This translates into CASSGGQGGEQFF.